This T cell receptor beta chain was identified during a study of sequential checkpoint blockade in melanoma. Study information: First-line arms were nivolumab then ipilimumab, or the reverse, randomized 1:1. After both sequences, patients received maintenance nivolumab.

TCRdb's copy holds only in-frame clones and misses some; the assay was immunoSEQ multiplex PCR. Of 17,000 or so clones in the sample, approximately 58% were seen once. Treatment denoted: randomized to nivolumab then ipilimumab (arm A) or the reverse (arm B). Patients had received no earlier DNA-damaging chemotherapy. From thawed PBMCs, live CD3+CD8+ cells negative for CD19 and CD56 were sorted. The CDR3 contains 18 residues. Looked up from germline, CDR1 is SGHAT and CDR2 is FQNNGV. The germline V and J ends were trimmed by 1 base and 0 bases, with 15 bases remaining between them. The V gene is TRBV11-2, the J gene TRBJ1-4; D is undetermined. The sequence was collected from a human donor with melanoma. The sequencing used CD8+ T cells sorted from blood (inferred from file names), collected from a patient given nivolumab and ipilimumab in sequence. The chain's CDR3 is CASSLVPLDWSTNEKLFF. For the CDR3, the DNA is TGTGCCAGCAGCTTAGTGCCCCTTGACTGGTCAACTAATGAAAAACTGTTTTTT.